The next 25 T cell receptor beta chains were all read from a single sample in a study of T cell repertoires in cytomegalovirus infection. TCRdb recomputed calls from the reads with MiXCR, one row per CDR3 protein. The sample consists of 250,000 to 300,000 distinct CDR3 sequences, about 25% of them appearing once. Sequencing was done on a sample of PBMCs. These receptors were collected from a human donor in good health (CMV status not recorded). Some clones in this sample may be carry-over from other donors' samples.

CDR3 DNA sequence: TGTGCCAGTAGTATTCAGGGAGCGAGGTTGACAGATACGCAGTATTTT. Encoded protein: CASSIQGARLTDTQYF. V and J are TRBV19 and TRBJ2-3; the D call may be TRBD1 or TRBD2 (5 bases each). CDR1 LNHDA and CDR2 SQIVND come from the germline V gene (reference sequence). V gave up 3 bases and J gave up 3 bases, with 16 bases separating them. The CDR3 is 16 amino acids.

This clonotype has a count of ten or more. The chain uses TRBV30 and TRBJ2-7, with D unclear. Germline-derived CDR1 and CDR2 are GTSNPN and SVGIG (reference sequence). Trimming took off 2 bases at V and 3 bases at J, with 8 bases between the two ends. CDR3 length equals 12 residues. The CDR3 loop reads CAWSPRGYEQYF. The CDR3 DNA sequence: TGTGCCTGGAGTCCCCGTGGCTACGAGCAGTACTTC.

The rearrangement links TRBV6-6 to TRBJ2-4; 7 positions match TRBD1. With 0 bases clipped from V and 2 bases from J, the junction kept 13 bases outside the gene matches. The germline CDR1 and CDR2 sequences are MNHNY and SVGAGI (reference sequence). The CDR3 spans 19 residues. CDR3 residues: CASSYSKSGTEVPKNIQYF. Here the CDR3 DNA reads TGTGCCAGCAGTTACTCGAAGTCGGGGACAGAGGTGCCCAAAAACATTCAGTACTTC.

This clonotype showed up just a few times. The rearrangement links TRBV2 to TRBJ2-7, with a tentative D call TRBD1 (6 bases). CDR1 is SNHLY and CDR2 is FYNNEI in the germline V gene. CDR3 size: 14 residues. Deletions cut 5 bases from V and 3 bases from J, with 14 bases between. The CDR3 loop reads CASSNKGVHYEQYF. The DNA for the CDR3 is TGTGCCAGCAGTAACAAGGGGGTTCACTACGAGCAGTACTTC.

The table lists this clonotype with many counts. DNA for the CDR3: TGTGCCAGCAGTCGAATAGGGGGTTCGGGAGATACGCAGTATTTT. It encodes CASSRIGGSGDTQYF. The V gene is TRBV28, the J gene TRBJ2-3; D is possibly TRBD1 (6 bases). Between the trimmed V and J ends, which lost 5 bases and 5 bases, there was a span of 17 bases. The CDR3 covers 15 residues. Germline V gene data show CDR1 as MDHEN and CDR2 as SYDVKM. Variable domain in full (rest from reference TRBV28 and TRBJ2-3): DVKVTQSSRYLVKRTGEKVFLECVQDMDHENMFWYRQDPGLGLRLIYFSYDVKMKEKGDIPEGYSVSREKKERFSLILESASTNQTSMYLCASSRIGGSGDTQYFGPGTRLTVL.

This clonotype has a handful of counts. The chain recombines TRBV28 with TRBJ1-6, with 12 bases matching TRBD1. Germline V gives CDR1 MDHEN, CDR2 SYDVKM. The J segment lost 8 bases and the V segment lost 7 bases, leaving 3 bases of the junction unmatched. The length of the CDR3 is 14 residues. Here the CDR3 DNA reads TGTGCCAGCATCCGGGACAGGGGGCATTCACCCCTCCACTTT. Amino acids: CASIRDRGHSPLHF.

The chain couples TRBV4-1 to TRBJ2-7, with 10 bases matching TRBD1. The CDR3 is 15 amino acids. The junction had 3 bases not matched to a gene; V was cut back by 1 base and J by 3 bases. Germline CDR1 is MGHRA and CDR2 is YSYEKL. The chain's CDR3 is CASSQGGQGGYEQYF. CDR3 nucleotides: TGCGCCAGCAGCCAAGGAGGACAGGGGGGCTACGAGCAGTACTTC.

This clonotype has more than one count but fewer than ten. V usage is TRBV28 and J usage is TRBJ2-1; tentatively, D is TRBD2 (5 bases). With 2 bases removed from V and 4 bases from J, the gap between germline ends came to 12 bases. The germline V gene has CDR1 MDHEN and CDR2 SYDVKM. The CDR3 consists of 15 residues. The CDR3 coding sequence is TGTGCCAGCAGTTTAAACTACAAGCGGTACAATGAGCAGTTCTTC. Amino acids: CASSLNYKRYNEQFF.

This clonotype was observed a few times. The CDR3 DNA sequence: TGTGCCACCAGCAGAGTACGACTAGCGTCCTACAATGAGCAGTTCTTC. Translation gives CATSRVRLASYNEQFF. The chain employs TRBV15 and TRBJ2-1; 8 bases agree with TRBD2. Losses at the gene ends were 1 base for V and 1 base for J; bases not matched to a gene: 3. Per germline, CDR1 LNHNV and CDR2 YYDKDF (reference sequence). The CDR3 totals 16 residues.

This clonotype was seen only a few times. This sequence joins TRBV28 and TRBJ2-1, with a possible D match to TRBD1 (5 bases). Germline V gene lookup returns CDR1 MDHEN and CDR2 SYDVKM. V was cut by 5 bases and J by 3 bases, with 11 bases left in between. CDR3 length equals 14 residues. Here the CDR3 reads CASSQDTFYNEQFF. CDR3 bases: TGTGCCAGCAGTCAGGACACATTCTACAATGAGCAGTTCTTC.

V is TRBV18 and J is TRBJ1-5, with TRBD1 as a possible D gene (5 bases). With 0 bases removed from V and 5 bases from J, the gap between germline ends came to 11 bases. CDR3 length: 15 amino acids. CDR1 and CDR2 (germline): KGHSH, LQKENI. CDR3 coding DNA: TGTGCCAGCTCACCACCGAATGCGGGGGATCAGCCCCAGCATTTT. This sequence encodes CASSPPNAGDQPQHF.

In this sample, this clonotype turned up many times. The genes are TRBV7-2 and TRBJ2-7; the D is unclear. This CDR3 comprises 11 residues. The V end lost 3 bases, the J end lost 5 bases, and 5 bases lay between the germline ends. Germline CDR1 and CDR2: SGHTA and FQGNSA. DNA of the CDR3: TGTGCCAGCAGCTTTGGGGACGAGCAGTACTTC. Translating gives CASSFGDEQYF.

The CDR3 DNA reads TGTGCCAGCAGCCAAGCTGTTCAGGGGGACAAGACCCAGTACTTC. This gives the protein CASSQAVQGDKTQYF. This chain connects TRBV3-1 to TRBJ2-5, with 7 bases identical to TRBD1. This CDR3 is built from 15 residues. With V trimmed by 1 base and J by 6 bases, 8 bases remained unmatched. CDR1 is LGHDT and CDR2 is YNNKEL in the germline V gene (reference sequence).

The CDR3 nucleotides read TGCGCCAGCAGCACCCCCCGACTAGTGGGATATGATGAGCAGTTCTTC. This encodes CASSTPRLVGYDEQFF. The rearrangement links TRBV5-1 to TRBJ2-1, with D perhaps matching TRBD2 (6 bases). The CDR3 length is 16 residues. Germline CDR1 SGHRS, CDR2 YFSETQ. With 4 bases removed from V and 8 bases from J, the gap between germline ends came to 22 bases.

This clonotype came up a few times. J is TRBJ1-6 and V is TRBV20-1; D not certain. Germline loops: CDR1 DFQATT, CDR2 SNEGSKA (reference sequence). Trimming removed 1 base from V and 7 bases from J, with 17 bases in between. The CDR3 length is 16 residues. CDR3 residues: CSARVGAGGNNSPLHF. The CDR3 DNA reads as TGCAGTGCTAGAGTGGGTGCAGGAGGGAACAATTCACCCCTCCACTTT.

The chain has TRBV6-1 and TRBJ1-5; TRBD1 aligns across 8 bases. The CDR3 is 15 amino acids. With 5 bases clipped from V and 4 bases from J, the junction kept 7 bases outside the gene matches. Germline V CDR1 and CDR2: MNHNS, SASEGT. The CDR3, as DNA: TGTGCCAGCAGTCTTGACAGGGGTCGTAATCAGCCCCAGCATTTT. This encodes CASSLDRGRNQPQHF.

This clonotype has just a few counts. This sequence joins TRBV3-1 and TRBJ2-1; 8 bases are shared with TRBD1. The CDR3 contains 14 residues. Germline loops: CDR1 LGHDT, CDR2 YNNKEL (reference sequence). J gave up 10 bases and V 1 base, and 6 bases lay outside the gene matches. The CDR3 sequence: CASSQADREGEQFF. The CDR3, as DNA: TGTGCCAGCAGCCAAGCGGACAGGGAAGGGGAGCAGTTCTTC.

This clonotype came up a few times. This chain links TRBV6-6 with TRBJ2-7; no clear D gene. The CDR3 runs 13 residues. Germline CDR1 and CDR2: MNHNY and SVGAGI (reference sequence). The V end lost 2 bases, the J end lost 0 bases, and 5 bases lay between the germline ends. The DNA for the CDR3 is TGTGCCAGCAGTTACATGCCCTCCTACGAGCAGTACTTC. This codes for CASSYMPSYEQYF.

Only a few counts were recorded for this clonotype. The CDR3 loop reads CSARDLLAGGPDEQFF. The CDR3 DNA reads TGCAGTGCTAGAGATCTGTTGGCGGGGGGGCCCGATGAGCAGTTCTTC. The gene calls are TRBV20-1 and TRBJ2-1; 9 bases fit TRBD2. CDR3 length: 16 residues. V gave up 0 bases and J gave up 8 bases; unmatched junction bases: 11. From germline, CDR1 is DFQATT and CDR2 SNEGSKA (reference sequence).

Note on this clonotype: This may arise from a read error, as a much more abundant clone is one base away. This sequence joins TRBV7-2 and TRBJ1-2; D not resolved. The germline V and J ends were trimmed by 1 base and 8 bases, with 17 bases remaining between them. This CDR3 comprises 15 residues. Germline V gene sequence: CDR1 SGHTA, CDR2 FQGNSA. DNA of the CDR3: TGTGCCAGCAGCTTAGTTGGTCTGAGGAATGGCGGCTACACCTTC. This sequence encodes CASSLVGLRNGGYTF. The entire variable domain, with the rest obtained from reference TRBV7-2 and TRBJ1-2, is as follows: GAGVSQSPSNKVTEKGKDVELRCDPISGHTALYWYRQSLGQGLEFLIYFQGNSAPDKSGLPSDRFSAERTGGSVSTLTIQRTQQEDSAVYLCASSLVGLRNGGYTFGSGTRLTVV.

Only a few counts were recorded for this clonotype. CDR3 in amino acids: CASRPGTENEAFF. The CDR3 DNA is TGTGCCAGCAGACCCGGGACGGAAAATGAAGCTTTCTTT. V gene TRBV12-3 or TRBV12-4 combines with J gene TRBJ1-1, with D possibly being TRBD1 (5 bases). This CDR3 region has 13 residues. V lost 6 bases and J lost 7, with 15 bases in between.

This clonotype was observed at least ten times. The chain recombines TRBV12-3 or TRBV12-4 with TRBJ2-1, with TRBD1 as a possible D gene (6 bases). This CDR3 comprises 13 residues. The V end lost 8 bases, the J end lost 3 bases, and 11 bases lay between the germline ends. The CDR3 DNA reads TGTGCCAGCCGGGACAATGACTACAATGAGCAGTTCTTC. Protein product: CASRDNDYNEQFF.

This clonotype was picked up many times. The chain recombines TRBV7-2 with TRBJ2-5, with a weak D call TRBD2 (6 bases). In germline, CDR1 is SGHTA, CDR2 FQGNSA. With 1 base removed from V and 5 bases from J, the gap between germline ends came to 11 bases. This CDR3 comprises 14 residues. CDR3 sequence reads: CASSLVGRGETQYF. Written as DNA, the CDR3 is TGTGCCAGCAGCTTAGTGGGACGGGGGGAGACCCAGTACTTC.

Ten or more counts support this clonotype. This sequence joins TRBV28 and TRBJ2-7; TRBD1 is a possible D gene (5 bases). In germline, CDR1 is MDHEN, CDR2 SYDVKM. CDR3 length: 15 residues. Deletions cut 8 bases from V and 1 base from J, with 18 bases between. The DNA for the CDR3 is TGTGCCAGCCGATTAGGGGTGGCAGGATCCTACGAGCAGTACTTC. Encoded protein: CASRLGVAGSYEQYF.

The chain joins TRBV11-2 to TRBJ2-2; D unresolved. There are 13 residues in the CDR3. V was shortened by 2 bases and J by 3 bases, with 4 bases between the two germline ends. CDR1 SGHAT and CDR2 FQNNGV come from the germline V gene. CDR3 DNA sequence: TGTGCCAGCAGCTTAACCCACACCGGGGAGCTGTTTTTT. Translated, it gives CASSLTHTGELFF.